This record concerns one T cell receptor beta chain sequence. The data were obtained in a study of control samples from healthy donors and cancer patients. The V and J ends lost 2 bases and 9 bases respectively, with 11 bases between them. This CDR3 has 13 residues. Per germline, CDR1 SEHNR and CDR2 FQNEAQ (reference sequence). Generated by immunoSEQ multiplex PCR, the TCRdb table keeps only in-frame clones and is missing some. This sample has about 100,000 clones, with around 89% found just once. This sequence joins TRBV7-9 and TRBJ2-1, with TRBD2 as a possible D gene (6 bases). Sequencing used blood. This sequence originates from a man aged 25 to 40 in good health. CDR3 region: CASSLLGGVEQFF. The DNA for the CDR3 is TGTGCCAGCAGCTTACTAGGAGGGGTTGAGCAGTTCTTC. Drawing the rest from reference TRBV7-9 and TRBJ2-1, the complete variable domain is DTGVSQNPRHKITKRGQNVTFRCDPISEHNRLYWYRQTLGQGPEFLTYFQNEAQLEKSRLLSDRFSAERPKGSFSTLEIQRTEQGDSAMYLCASSLLGGVEQFFGPGTRLTVL.